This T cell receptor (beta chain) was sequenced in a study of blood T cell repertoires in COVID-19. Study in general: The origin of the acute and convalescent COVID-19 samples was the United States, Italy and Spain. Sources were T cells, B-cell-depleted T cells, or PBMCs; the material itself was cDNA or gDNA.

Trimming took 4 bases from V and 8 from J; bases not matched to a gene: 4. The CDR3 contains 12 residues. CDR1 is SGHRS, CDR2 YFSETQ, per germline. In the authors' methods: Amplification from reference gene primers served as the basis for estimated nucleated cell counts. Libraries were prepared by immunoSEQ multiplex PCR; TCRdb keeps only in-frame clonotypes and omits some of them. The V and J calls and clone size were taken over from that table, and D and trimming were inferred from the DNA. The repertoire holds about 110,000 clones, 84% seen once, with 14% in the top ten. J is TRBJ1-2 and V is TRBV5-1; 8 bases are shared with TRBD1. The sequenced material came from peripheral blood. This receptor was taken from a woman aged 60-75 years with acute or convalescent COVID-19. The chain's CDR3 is CASSIDRGGYTF. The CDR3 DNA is TGCGCCAGCAGCATTGACAGGGGCGGCTACACCTTC.